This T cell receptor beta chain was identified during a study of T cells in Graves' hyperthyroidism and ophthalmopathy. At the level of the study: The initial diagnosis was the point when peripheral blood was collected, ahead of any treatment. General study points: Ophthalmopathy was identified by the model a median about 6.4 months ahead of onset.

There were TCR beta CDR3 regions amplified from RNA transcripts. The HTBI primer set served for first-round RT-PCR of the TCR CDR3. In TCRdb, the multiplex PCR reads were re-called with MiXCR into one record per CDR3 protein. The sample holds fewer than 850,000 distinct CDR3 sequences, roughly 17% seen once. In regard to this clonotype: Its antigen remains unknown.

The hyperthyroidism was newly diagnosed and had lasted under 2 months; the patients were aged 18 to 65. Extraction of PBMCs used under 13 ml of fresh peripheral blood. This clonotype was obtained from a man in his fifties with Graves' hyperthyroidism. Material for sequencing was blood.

CDR3 protein: CASSSSTAGARADTQYF. CDR3 sequence (DNA): TGCGCCAGCAGCTCCTCCACGGCGGGGGCCCGCGCAGATACGCAGTATTTT. The rearrangement joins TRBV5-1 to TRBJ2-3; D may be TRBD2 (7 bases). The V end was cut by 3 bases, the J end by 4 bases, with 21 bases between. CDR1 and CDR2 from the germline V gene are SGHRS and YFSETQ. This CDR3 contains 17 residues.